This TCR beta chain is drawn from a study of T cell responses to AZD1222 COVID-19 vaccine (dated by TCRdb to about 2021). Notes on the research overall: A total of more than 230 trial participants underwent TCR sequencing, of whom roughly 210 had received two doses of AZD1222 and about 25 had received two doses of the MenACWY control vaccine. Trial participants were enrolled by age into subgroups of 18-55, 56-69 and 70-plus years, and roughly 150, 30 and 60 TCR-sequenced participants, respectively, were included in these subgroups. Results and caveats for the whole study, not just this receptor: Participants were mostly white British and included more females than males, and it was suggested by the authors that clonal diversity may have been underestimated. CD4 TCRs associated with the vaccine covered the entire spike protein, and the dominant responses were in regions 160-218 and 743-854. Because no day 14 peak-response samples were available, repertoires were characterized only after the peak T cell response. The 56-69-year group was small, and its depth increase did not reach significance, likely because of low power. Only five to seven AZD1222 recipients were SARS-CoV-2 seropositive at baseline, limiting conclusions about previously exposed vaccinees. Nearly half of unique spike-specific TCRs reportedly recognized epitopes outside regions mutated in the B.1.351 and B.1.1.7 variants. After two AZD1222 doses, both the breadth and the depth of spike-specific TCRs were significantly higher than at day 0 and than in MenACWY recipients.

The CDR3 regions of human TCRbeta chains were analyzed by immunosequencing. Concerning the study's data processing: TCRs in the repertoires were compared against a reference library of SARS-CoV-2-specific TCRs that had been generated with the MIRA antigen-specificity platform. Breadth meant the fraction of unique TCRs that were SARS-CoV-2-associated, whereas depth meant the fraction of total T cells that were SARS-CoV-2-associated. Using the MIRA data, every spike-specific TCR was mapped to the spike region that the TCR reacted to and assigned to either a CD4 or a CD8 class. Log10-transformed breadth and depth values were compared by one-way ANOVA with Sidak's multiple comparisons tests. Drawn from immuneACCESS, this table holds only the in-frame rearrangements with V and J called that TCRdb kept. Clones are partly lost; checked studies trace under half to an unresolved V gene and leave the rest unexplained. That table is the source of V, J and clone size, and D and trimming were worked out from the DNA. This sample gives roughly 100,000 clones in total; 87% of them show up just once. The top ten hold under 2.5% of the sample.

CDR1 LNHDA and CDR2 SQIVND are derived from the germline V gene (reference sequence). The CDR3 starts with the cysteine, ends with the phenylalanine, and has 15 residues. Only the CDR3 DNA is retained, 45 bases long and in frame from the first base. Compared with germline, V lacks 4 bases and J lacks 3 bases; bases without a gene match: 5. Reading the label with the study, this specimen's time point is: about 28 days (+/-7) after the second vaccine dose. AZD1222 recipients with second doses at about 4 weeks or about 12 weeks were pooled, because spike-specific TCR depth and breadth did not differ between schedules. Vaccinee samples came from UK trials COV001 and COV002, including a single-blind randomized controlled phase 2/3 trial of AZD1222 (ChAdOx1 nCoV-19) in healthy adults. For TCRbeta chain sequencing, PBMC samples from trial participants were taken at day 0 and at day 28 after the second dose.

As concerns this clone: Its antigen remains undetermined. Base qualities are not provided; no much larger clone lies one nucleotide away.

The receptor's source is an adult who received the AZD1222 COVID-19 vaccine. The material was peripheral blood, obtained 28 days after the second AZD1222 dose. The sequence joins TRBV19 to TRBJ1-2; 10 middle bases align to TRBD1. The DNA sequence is TGTGCCAGTAGTACGTCCGGGACAGGGGACTATGGCTACACCTTC. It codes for CASSTSGTGDYGYTF.